The T cell receptor beta chain under discussion was sequenced for a study of immune cell composition in non-small cell lung cancer. Overall study findings and caveats: Tumour TCR-beta clonality was not significantly tied to smoking pack-years. Tumour-reactive clones were not shown to match dominant in vivo tumour clones.

This table comes from immunoSEQ multiplex PCR, and its TCRdb copy is limited to in-frame clones, with some not included. The profile shows 5,000 or so clones, around 77% of them singletons. As to this clone: No antigen is known for it.

V gave up 2 bases and J gave up 3 bases, with 8 bases separating them. The CDR3 runs 14 residues. CDR1 is KGHSY and CDR2 is FQNENV in the germline V gene. Normal lung sampling was at least 3 cm from the tumour, as distant as possible. The TCR was taken from a human donor with non-small cell lung cancer. Source material: non-adjacent lung tissue. The chain combines TRBV16 with TRBJ2-1, with D possibly matching TRBD2 (6 bases). The CDR3 bases are TGTGCCAGCAGCCAAAACGGGGGCTACAATGAGCAGTTCTTC. This sequence encodes CASSQNGGYNEQFF.